The text below deals with one T cell receptor beta chain. This clonotype was detected a few times. The specificity of this receptor is unknown. Base qualities are missing; no much larger clone stands one base away. This sample is part of a study of identical twins (dated by TCRdb to the mid-2010s). Concerning the study at large: TCR alpha and beta repertoires from monozygotic twins, unrelated adults of various ages and cord blood were deep-sequenced to test whether fetal clonotypes persist. Replicate twin experiments were performed at different times using different library preparation protocols to rule out contamination.

Libraries were built with 5' RACE. TCRdb shows the sequencer as Illumina HiSeq 2000. A universal primer binding site was added through template switching, and the final cDNA carried a unique molecular identifier so that TCR cDNA molecules could be counted accurately. Specific primers in the conserved constant-segment region were used to synthesize first-strand cDNA for TCR alpha and beta chains. Each cDNA library was double barcoded, with a SMART-Mk sample barcode plus Illumina barcodes, to control for contamination. TruSeq adapter sequences and Illumina sample barcodes were added in two successive PCR steps. TCR alpha and beta cDNA libraries were sequenced on the Illumina HiSeq platform with custom primers. As for the authors' bioinformatics: MiGEC processed the raw reads to extract unique molecular identifiers, while MiXCR was used to determine the CDR3 positions. For each individual, recombination models were inferred using an EM algorithm with the repgenHMM and IGoR tools. Shared clonotype analysis was performed with the tcR package in R, normalizing sharing by the product of cloneset sizes. To study raw recombination free of thymic and clonal selection effects, out-of-frame nonproductive sequences were analyzed. TCRdb handled the public reads itself, with Q25 trimming in fastp and clone calling in MiXCR, and kept productive beta chains. Entries that share a CDR3 protein sequence are merged under the most common genes and DNA. It is TCRdb's table, rather than the study itself, that gives the V and J calls and clone size. For this sample there are fewer than 500,000 distinct CDR3 sequences; approximately 24% appear just once. The top ten constitute approximately 2.9% of the sample.

From the germline V gene, CDR1 is SGHRS and CDR2 is YFSETQ. Including the terminal cysteine and phenylalanine, the CDR3 comprises 16 residues. The only DNA kept is the CDR3, 48 bases in frame from the first base. A distance of 16 bases separates the germline ends of V and J, which lose 4 bases and 0 bases respectively. Every donor was a healthy Caucasian. The twin cohort consisted of three pairs of female monozygotic twins, all aged roughly 18 to 29 years. CD4+ and CD8+ T cell populations were isolated with positive isolation kits from Invitrogen. The paper as a whole reports these results and caveats: A weaker excess of twin sharing was found in beta out-of-frame sequences because the signal-to-noise ratio was lowered by fewer shared sequences. Out-of-frame TCR alpha sharing in monozygotic twins was systematically underestimated by recombination models, whereas sharing between unrelated individuals was in agreement with the recombination models. Conclusions relied on cross-sectional statistical analysis, since the same donors could not be followed over many years. Zero-insertion analyses could be partly confounded by invariant T cells such as MAIT and iNKT, though diverse VJ usage argued against such confounding for most clonotypes. Fewer insertions were carried by abundant cord blood beta clonotypes, a similar but weaker trend appeared in young adult naive repertoires, and no such trend appeared in memory repertoires. Compared with coincidental sharing between unrelated individuals, out-of-frame TCR alpha sequences shared between twins showed an excess of sequences with low generation probability.

The sample was also linked to a second study, of T cells expressing NK-cell markers. According to the second study: About eight donors provided sorted CD3+CD56+NKG2C+, CD3+CD56+NKG2C- and CD3+CD56-NKG2C+ T-cell subsets, whose TCR beta-chain repertoires were profiled. Most of the eight sequenced donors were HCMV-seropositive and one was HCMV-seronegative. To restrict sorting to alphabetaTCR-expressing T cells, an anti-gammadeltaTCR antibody was added in several experiments. In more than five donors, the dominant CD3+CD56+NKG2C+ clonotypes ranked among the top 10 CD8+ clonotypes, making up roughly 1.0-7.5% of CD8+ T cells. Those dominant clonotypes were again the most abundant among CD3+CD56-NKG2C+ cells in several donors, at roughly 25-60.1%. It remained unclear whether the expanded NKG2C-expressing T cell clones were specific for HCMV antigens. The eight sequenced donors were randomly selected healthy volunteers, three men and five women. A commercial ELISA kit detecting HCMV-specific IgG in serum was used to determine HCMV serostatus. MIGEC was used to demultiplex reads and group reads by UMI, and MiTCR was used to assemble and quantify clonotypes. To remove erroneous sequences, TCR cDNA sequences were retained only when supported by two or more reads. The tcR package was used for downstream repertoire analysis, and clonotypes were matched across fractions by CDR3 nucleotide sequence plus V segment. VDJmatch was used to annotate antigen specificity against VDJdb, with one amino acid substitution in CDR3 allowed.

Sequencing used CD4+ T cells sorted from blood. The V gene is TRBV5-1 and the J gene is TRBJ1-2; the D segment cannot be called with confidence. The TCR was taken from a woman aged 18-29 years in good health. The bases read TGCGCCAGCAGCCGAGAGGGCCCCCAATCTAACTATGGCTACACCTTC. The resulting protein is CASSREGPQSNYGYTF.